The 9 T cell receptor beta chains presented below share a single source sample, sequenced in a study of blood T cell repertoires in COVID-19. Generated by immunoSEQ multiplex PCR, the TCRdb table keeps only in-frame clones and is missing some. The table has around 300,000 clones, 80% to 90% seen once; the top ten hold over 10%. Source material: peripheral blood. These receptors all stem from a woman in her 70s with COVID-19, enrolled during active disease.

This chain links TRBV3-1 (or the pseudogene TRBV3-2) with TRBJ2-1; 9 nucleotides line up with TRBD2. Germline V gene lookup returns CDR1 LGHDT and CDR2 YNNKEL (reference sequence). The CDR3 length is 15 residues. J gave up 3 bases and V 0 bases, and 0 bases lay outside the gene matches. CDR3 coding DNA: TGTGCCAGCAGCCAAGATAGCGGGGGCTACAATGAGCAGTTCTTC. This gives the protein CASSQDSGGYNEQFF.

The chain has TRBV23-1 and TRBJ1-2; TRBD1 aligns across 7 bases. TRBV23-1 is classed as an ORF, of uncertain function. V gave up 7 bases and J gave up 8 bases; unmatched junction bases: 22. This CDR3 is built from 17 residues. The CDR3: CASIAKGTVSSFLGYTF. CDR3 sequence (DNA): TGCGCCAGCATAGCAAAAGGGACAGTCTCGTCTTTCTTGGGCTACACCTTC.

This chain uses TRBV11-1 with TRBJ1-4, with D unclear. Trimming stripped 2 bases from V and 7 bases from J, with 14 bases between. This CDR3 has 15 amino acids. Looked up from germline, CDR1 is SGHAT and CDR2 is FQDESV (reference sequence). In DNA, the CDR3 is TGTGCCAGCAGCTTATCCGGGAGCTTCAGTGAAAAACTGTTTTTT. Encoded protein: CASSLSGSFSEKLFF.

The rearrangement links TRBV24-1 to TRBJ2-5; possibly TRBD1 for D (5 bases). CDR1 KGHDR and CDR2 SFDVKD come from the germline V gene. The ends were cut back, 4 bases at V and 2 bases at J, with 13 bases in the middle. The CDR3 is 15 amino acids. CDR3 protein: CATSDPAGIQETQYF. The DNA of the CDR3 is TGTGCCACCAGTGACCCAGCAGGGATACAAGAGACCCAGTACTTC.

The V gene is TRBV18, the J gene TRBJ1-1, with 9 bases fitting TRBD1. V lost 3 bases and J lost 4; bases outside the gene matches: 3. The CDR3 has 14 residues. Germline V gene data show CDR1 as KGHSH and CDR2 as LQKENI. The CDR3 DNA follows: TGTGCCAGCTCACCCCTGACAGGGGGCACTGAAGCTTTCTTT. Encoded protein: CASSPLTGGTEAFF.

The CDR3 sequence is CASSQRPGQKAYEQYF. CDR3 sequence (DNA): TGTGCCAGCAGTCAAAGACCGGGACAGAAAGCCTACGAGCAGTACTTC. This chain joins TRBV28 and TRBJ2-7; 7 bases map to TRBD1. The CDR3 is made up of 16 amino acids. Germline-derived CDR1 and CDR2 are MDHEN and SYDVKM. V shed 5 bases and J 2 bases; nucleotides not matched to a gene: 12.

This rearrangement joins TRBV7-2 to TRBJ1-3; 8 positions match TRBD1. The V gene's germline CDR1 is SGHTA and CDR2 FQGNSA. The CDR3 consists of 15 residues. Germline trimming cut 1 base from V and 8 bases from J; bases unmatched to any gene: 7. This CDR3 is CASSLGTGIEDTIYF. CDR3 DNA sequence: TGTGCCAGCAGCTTAGGGACAGGGATTGAGGACACCATATATTTT.

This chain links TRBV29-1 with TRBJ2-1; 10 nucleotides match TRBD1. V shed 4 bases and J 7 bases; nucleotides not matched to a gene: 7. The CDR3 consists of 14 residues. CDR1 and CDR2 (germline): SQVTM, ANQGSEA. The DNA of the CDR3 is TGCAGCGTTGTGGGACAGGGGTCATGGAATGAGCAGTTCTTC. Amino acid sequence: CSVVGQGSWNEQFF.

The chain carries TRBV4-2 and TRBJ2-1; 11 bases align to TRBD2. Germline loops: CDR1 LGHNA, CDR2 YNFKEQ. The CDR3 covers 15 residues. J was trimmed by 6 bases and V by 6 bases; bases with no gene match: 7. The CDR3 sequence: CASRATGLAANEQFF. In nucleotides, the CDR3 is TGTGCCAGCAGGGCGACGGGACTAGCGGCCAATGAGCAGTTCTTC.